This T cell receptor beta chain was sequenced in a study of cytomegalovirus exposure and HLA in healthy donors. With 60 Vbeta and 13 Jbeta primers, the PCR was carried out. Only in-frame clones appear in the TCRdb table, and some are missing; sequencing was by immunoSEQ multiplex PCR. The sample lists approximately 170,000 clones; 85% were seen once. Overall study results and limits: CMV serostatus was the sole immune exposure information available. Later on, an analysis found that several of the most significant clusters appeared to be linked to common viral pathogens, which included parvovirus B19.

In the case of this clone: Its cognate antigen is unknown.

Germline V gene sequence: CDR1 SGHRS, CDR2 YFSETQ. The CDR3 extends over 14 amino acids. V lost 0 bases and J lost 5; bases outside the gene matches: 2. The chain employs TRBV5-1 and TRBJ2-1; TRBD2 aligns across 7 bases. This TCR derives from a boy aged 2-9 years in good health and CMV-seronegative. The specimen was PBMCs. In DNA form, the CDR3 reads TGCGCCAGCAGCTTGGAGGGAGGGCACAATGAGCAGTTCTTC. As protein: CASSLEGGHNEQFF.